The present TCR beta chain was sequenced within a study of cytomegalovirus exposure and HLA in healthy donors. V shed 1 base and J 6 bases; nucleotides not matched to a gene: 4. The CDR3 has 14 amino acids. In germline, CDR1 is GTSNPN, CDR2 SVGIG (reference sequence). A multiplex PCR was run with 60 Vbeta primers and 13 Jbeta primers. In the original workflow: Roughly 11 million shared chains were among the approximately 82 million unique TCR beta chains that a later analysis counted. Using immunoSEQ multiplex PCR, the repertoire was profiled, and TCRdb retains in-frame clones only, with some absent. The D gene and trimming were derived from the DNA, and the V and J assignments and clone size from that table. This sample has about 160,000 clones, with around four fifths found just once. This clone was detected a few times. Its antigen is undetermined. Study conclusions and caveats: In a later analysis, DRB1 alleles had the most associated TCRs; HLA-C alleles the fewest.

Input material: PBMCs. The chain is built from TRBV30 and TRBJ1-5; TRBD1 aligns across 9 bases. The clonotype was recovered from a man aged 50 to 60 in good health and CMV-seropositive. The CDR3 bases are TGTGCCTGGAGTGACGGGACAGGGTCTCAGCCCCAGCATTTT. Translating it yields CAWSDGTGSQPQHF.